The 19 T cell receptor beta chains reported below all come from one sample, sequenced in a study of blood T cell repertoires in COVID-19. Sequenced by immunoSEQ multiplex PCR; TCRdb stores in-frame clones only, minus some. This sample has tens of thousands of clones, with 88% found just once. Sequenced material: peripheral blood. These receptors all stem from a man in his fifties with active COVID-19.

The chain carries TRBV30 and TRBJ1-2; D is perhaps TRBD1 (5 bases). The CDR3 contains 13 residues. V was shortened by 4 bases and J by 6 bases, with 15 bases between the two germline ends. CDR1 GTSNPN and CDR2 SVGIG come from the germline V gene (reference sequence). Here the CDR3 DNA reads TGTGCCTGGAATAGACAGTTTTTCGATGGCTACACCTTC. Its protein product is CAWNRQFFDGYTF. The whole variable domain, remainder taken from reference TRBV30 and TRBJ1-2, is SQTIHQWPATLVQPVGSPLSLECTVEGTSNPNLYWYRQAAGRGLQLLFYSVGIGQISSEVPQNLSASRPQDRQFILSSKKLLLSDSGFYLCAWNRQFFDGYTFGSGTRLTVV.

This sequence joins TRBV6-1 and TRBJ2-5; possibly TRBD1 for D (7 bases). Germline V gene data show CDR1 as MNHNS and CDR2 as SASEGT. The CDR3 spans 14 residues. Between the trimmed V and J ends, which lost 3 bases and 0 bases, there was a span of 8 bases. CDR3 amino acids: CASSDRGDQETQYF. The CDR3 nucleotides read TGTGCCAGCAGTGACAGGGGGGACCAAGAGACCCAGTACTTC.

The chain recombines TRBV3-1 (or the pseudogene TRBV3-2) with TRBJ1-1; tentatively, D is TRBD1 (6 bases). Trimming cost V 4 bases and J 8 bases, with 8 bases left between them. The CDR3 extends over 11 amino acids. Looked up from germline, CDR1 is LGHDT and CDR2 is YNNKEL (reference sequence). CDR3 protein: CASSLTGEAFF. The CDR3 nucleotides read TGTGCCAGCAGCCTTACAGGGGAAGCTTTCTTT.

This clone has only one observation. The chain is built from TRBV24-1 and TRBJ2-3, with TRBD2 identical over 14 bases. The CDR3 has 18 amino acids. CDR1 and CDR2 from the germline V gene are KGHDR and SFDVKD. Trimming took 7 bases from V and 0 from J; bases not matched to a gene: 8. The CDR3 is CATSAGTSGGTSTDTQYF. CDR3 bases: TGTGCCACCAGCGCCGGGACTAGCGGGGGTACTAGCACAGATACGCAGTATTTT.

The V and J genes are TRBV14 and TRBJ2-5; 8 nucleotides align to TRBD1. V gave up 4 bases and J gave up 4 bases; unmatched junction bases: 2. Germline assignment: CDR1 SGHDN and CDR2 FVKESK. The CDR3 runs 13 residues. Written as DNA, the CDR3 is TGTGCCAGCAGCCGTGACAGGGGAGAGACCCAGTACTTC. Its protein is CASSRDRGETQYF.

V gene TRBV5-6 combines with J gene TRBJ1-2, with D unresolved. There are 17 residues in the CDR3. Germline CDR1 and CDR2: SGHDT and YYEEEE. V lost 3 bases, J lost 1 base, and 19 bases lay in between. CDR3 DNA: TGTGCCAGCAGCTCCACAGAAATTTCCTTCTTTAACTATGGCTACACCTTC. Its protein is CASSSTEISFFNYGYTF. Full variable domain (missing parts from reference TRBV5-6 and TRBJ1-2): DAGVTQSPTHLIKTRGQQVTLRCSPKSGHDTVSWYQQALGQGPQFIFQYYEEEERQRGNFPDRFSGHQFPNYSSELNVNALLLGDSALYLCASSSTEISFFNYGYTFGSGTRLTVV.

The chain uses TRBV6-2 or TRBV6-3 and TRBJ2-7, with D unresolved. Germline assignment: CDR1 MNHEY and CDR2 SVGEGT. V lost 2 bases to trimming and J lost 2 bases, with 10 bases between them. There are 14 residues in the CDR3. CDR3 region: CASSYIGAPYEQYF. The DNA of the CDR3 is TGTGCCAGCAGTTACATAGGAGCCCCCTACGAGCAGTACTTC.

The CDR3: CASSRDSRGELFF. CDR3 DNA: TGTGCCAGCAGCCGGGACAGTCGCGGGGAGCTGTTTTTT. The rearrangement joins TRBV11-3 to TRBJ2-2, with 7 bases aligning to TRBD1. The CDR3 contains 13 residues. From germline, CDR1 is SGHNT and CDR2 YENEEA. Unmatched junction bases numbered 4, after V lost 5 bases and J lost 7 bases.

The chain recombines TRBV28 with TRBJ2-3; 8 positions match TRBD2. CDR1 and CDR2 (germline): MDHEN, SYDVKM. This CDR3 has 17 residues. Trimming removed 1 base from V and 0 bases from J; junction bases left unmatched: 6. The CDR3 DNA reads as TGTGCCAGCAGTTTATTCGGGAGGGTGGGTAGCACAGATACGCAGTATTTT. Protein sequence: CASSLFGRVGSTDTQYF. Combining the CDR3 with reference TRBV28 and TRBJ2-3 gives the whole variable domain DVKVTQSSRYLVKRTGEKVFLECVQDMDHENMFWYRQDPGLGLRLIYFSYDVKMKEKGDIPEGYSVSREKKERFSLILESASTNQTSMYLCASSLFGRVGSTDTQYFGPGTRLTVL.

The chain has TRBV3-1 (or the pseudogene TRBV3-2) and TRBJ1-2; possible D gene TRBD1, 5 bases. This CDR3 spans 16 amino acids. CDR1 and CDR2 from the germline V gene are LGHDT and YNNKEL (reference sequence). The V end lost 2 bases, the J end lost 3 bases, and 16 bases lay between the germline ends. Here the CDR3 reads CASSQYGGTSHYGYTF. The CDR3 nucleotides read TGTGCCAGCAGCCAATACGGGGGTACGTCCCACTATGGCTACACCTTC.

Only one count was recorded for this clone. V gene TRBV19 combines with J gene TRBJ1-2; tentative D call: TRBD1 (5 bases). Germline V gene data show CDR1 as LNHDA and CDR2 as SQIVND (reference sequence). Deletions cut 5 bases from V and 4 bases from J, with 14 bases between. The CDR3 loop spans 14 amino acids. For the CDR3, the DNA is TGTGCCAGTAGTCCCCCAGGGAGGAGCTATGGCTACACCTTC. Residues: CASSPPGRSYGYTF.

The chain links TRBV28 to TRBJ1-1; tentatively, D is TRBD1 (5 bases). This CDR3 has 14 amino acids. V was trimmed by 5 bases and J by 0 bases, leaving 10 bases between them. Germline V lookup: CDR1 MDHEN, CDR2 SYDVKM. The CDR3, as DNA: TGTGCCAGCAGTCGTGGACACATGAACACTGAAGCTTTCTTT. Its translation: CASSRGHMNTEAFF.

The V gene is TRBV9, the J gene TRBJ2-2; unclear D gene. This CDR3 spans 13 amino acids. Germline loops: CDR1 SGDLS, CDR2 YYNGEE. V was pared by 0 bases and J by 5 bases, with 5 bases between. For the CDR3, the DNA is TGTGCCAGCAGCGTAGATCTGACCGGGGAGCTGTTTTTT. Translated, it gives CASSVDLTGELFF.

This rearrangement joins TRBV6-1 to TRBJ2-1; D perhaps matches TRBD1 (5 bases). Germline CDR1 is MNHNS and CDR2 is SASEGT. Trimming removed 1 base at V and 10 bases at J, with 11 bases between. The CDR3 totals 13 residues. The CDR3: CASSEGPGREQFF. CDR3 nucleotide sequence: TGTGCCAGCAGTGAAGGTCCAGGGCGAGAGCAGTTCTTC.

V and J are TRBV7-6 and TRBJ2-7; 7 bases map to TRBD2. Losses at the gene ends were 1 base for V and 2 bases for J; bases not matched to a gene: 14. Germline V lookup: CDR1 SGHVS, CDR2 FNYEAQ. The CDR3 is 18 amino acids. CDR3: CASSLGPEHGRAPYEQYF. The DNA of the CDR3 is TGTGCCAGCAGCTTAGGGCCCGAACATGGGAGGGCCCCCTACGAGCAGTACTTC.

The rearrangement links TRBV12-5 to TRBJ2-6, with 9 bases fitting TRBD1. Germline-derived CDR1 and CDR2 are LGHNT and FRNRAP. The length of the CDR3 is 16 residues. Germline trimming cut 5 bases from V and 4 bases from J; bases unmatched to any gene: 6. The CDR3, as DNA: TGTGCTAGTGGTCCAGGACAGGGGACCGGGGCCAACGTCCTGACTTTC. Protein: CASGPGQGTGANVLTF. Full variable domain (outside the CDR3, taken from reference TRBV12-5 and TRBJ2-6): DARVTQTPRHKVTEMGQEVTMRCQPILGHNTVFWYRQTMMQGLELLAYFRNRAPLDDSGMPKDRFSAEMPDATLATLKIQPSEPRDSAVYFCASGPGQGTGANVLTFGAGSRLTVL.

The chain recombines TRBV21-1 with TRBJ2-7; TRBD1, the table's D call, lacks a check against the DNA. TRBV21-1 is assigned pseudogene status. The CDR3 extends over 15 amino acids. In DNA, the CDR3 is TGTGCCAGCAGCAAAGTCCCGGACAGGGGAAACGAGCAGTACTTC. Translation gives CASSKVPDRGNEQYF.

The chain links TRBV5-8 to TRBJ1-2; D is perhaps TRBD1 (5 bases). CDR1 and CDR2 (germline): SGHTS, YDEGEE. Trimming took off 4 bases at V and 5 bases at J, with 12 bases between the two ends. The CDR3 has 13 amino acids. CDR3 DNA sequence: TGTGCCAGCAGCATCAGGGTGGGGTATGGCTACACCTTC. The encoded protein is CASSIRVGYGYTF.

This clone was recorded only once. This chain joins TRBV9 and TRBJ2-2; possibly TRBD2 for D (6 bases). V lost 4 bases and J lost 1, with 11 bases in between. CDR1 and CDR2 (germline): SGDLS, YYNGEE. This CDR3 region has 15 residues. The CDR3 is CASSPGLLNTGELFF. In nucleotides, the CDR3 is TGTGCCAGCAGCCCGGGACTTTTGAACACCGGGGAGCTGTTTTTT.